A selection of T cell receptor beta chains follows, all from one sample in a study of blood T cell repertoires in COVID-19. Data came from immunoSEQ multiplex PCR; TCRdb stores just in-frame clones and leaves some out. The repertoire holds under 150,000 clones, with around 85% as singletons. The sample was peripheral blood. Source of these receptors: a woman in her sixties with COVID-19, enrolled during active disease. Both conserved end residues are part of each CDR3. A D gene is named only where the DNA matches it firmly. Clone size is given for some rows only: seen once, a few or many times, or a class if the clone is expanded.

v_call: TRBV4-3; clone_size: NA; cdr3_length: 13; j_call: TRBJ1-2; d_call: TRBD1; cdr3_aa: CASSQQQGTQNTF; cdr3_nt: TGCGCCAGCAGCCAGCAACAGGGGACACAGAACACCTTC
v_call: TRBV10-2; clone_size: NA; cdr3_length: 15; j_call: TRBJ1-5; d_call: NA; cdr3_aa: CASRALDTANQPQHF; cdr3_nt: TGCGCCAGCAGGGCCCTCGACACTGCCAATCAGCCCCAGCATTTT
v_call: TRBV4-1; clone_size: NA; cdr3_length: 15; j_call: TRBJ2-7; d_call: TRBD1; cdr3_aa: CASSQRQGAADEQYF; cdr3_nt: TGCGCCAGCAGCCAAAGACAGGGGGCAGCGGACGAGCAGTACTTC
v_call: TRBV5-5; clone_size: NA; cdr3_length: 15; j_call: TRBJ1-1; d_call: TRBD1; cdr3_aa: CASSWGTVMNTEAFF; cdr3_nt: TGTGCCAGCAGCTGGGGGACAGTGATGAACACTGAAGCTTTCTTT
v_call: TRBV9; clone_size: once; cdr3_length: 14; j_call: TRBJ1-2; d_call: NA; cdr3_aa: CASSKAGGADGYTF; cdr3_nt: TGTGCCAGCAGCAAAGCCGGGGGGGCTGATGGCTACACCTTC
v_call: TRBV7-2; clone_size: NA; cdr3_length: 15; j_call: TRBJ2-1; d_call: NA; cdr3_aa: CASSLAAGDYNEQFF; cdr3_nt: TGTGCCAGCAGCTTAGCGGCAGGGGACTACAATGAGCAGTTCTTC
v_call: TRBV2; clone_size: NA; cdr3_length: 16; j_call: TRBJ1-1; d_call: TRBD1; cdr3_aa: CASSEKIIWTGNEAFF; cdr3_nt: TGTGCCAGCAGTGAGAAGATTATCTGGACAGGAAATGAAGCTTTCTTT
v_call: TRBV19; clone_size: NA; cdr3_length: 15; j_call: TRBJ2-3; d_call: TRBD1; cdr3_aa: CASNHRGQGTDTQYF; cdr3_nt: TGTGCCAGTAACCATCGCGGACAGGGGACAGATACGCAGTATTTT
v_call: TRBV21-1; clone_size: NA; cdr3_length: 15; j_call: TRBJ2-3; d_call: NA; cdr3_aa: CAPLSRATSTDTQYF; cdr3_nt: TGTGCCCCCCTCAGCAGGGCGACTAGCACAGATACGCAGTATTTT
v_call: TRBV3-1/TRBV3-2; clone_size: NA; cdr3_length: 14; j_call: TRBJ1-6; d_call: NA; cdr3_aa: CASSQVAYNSPLHF; cdr3_nt: TGTGCCAGCAGCCAAGTTGCGTATAATTCACCCCTCCACTTT
v_call: TRBV10-1; clone_size: NA; cdr3_length: 15; j_call: TRBJ2-2; d_call: TRBD2; cdr3_aa: CASSRTSGNTGELFF; cdr3_nt: TGCGCCAGCAGTCGGACTAGCGGAAACACCGGGGAGCTGTTTTTT
v_call: TRBV7-8; clone_size: NA; cdr3_length: 15; j_call: TRBJ1-2; d_call: TRBD1; cdr3_aa: CASSSRKGQVYGYTF; cdr3_nt: TGTGCCAGCAGCTCTAGAAAGGGACAGGTCTATGGCTACACCTTC
v_call: TRBV29-1; clone_size: few; cdr3_length: 10; j_call: TRBJ1-1; d_call: NA; cdr3_aa: CSVLQLEAFF; cdr3_nt: TGCAGCGTTCTACAGCTAGAAGCTTTCTTT
v_call: TRBV10-3; clone_size: NA; cdr3_length: 16; j_call: TRBJ1-5; d_call: TRBD1; cdr3_aa: CAISDYGQGDNQPQHF; cdr3_nt: TGTGCCATCAGTGATTATGGACAGGGAGACAATCAGCCCCAGCATTTT
v_call: TRBV2; clone_size: NA; cdr3_length: 14; j_call: TRBJ1-3; d_call: NA; cdr3_aa: CASIEGFHGNTIYF; cdr3_nt: TGTGCCAGCATTGAGGGCTTTCACGGAAACACCATATATTTT
v_call: TRBV2; clone_size: NA; cdr3_length: 15; j_call: TRBJ1-2; d_call: TRBD1; cdr3_aa: CASSGGGDRSYGYTF; cdr3_nt: TGTGCCAGCAGTGGAGGTGGGGACAGGAGCTATGGCTACACCTTC
v_call: TRBV6-5; clone_size: NA; cdr3_length: 13; j_call: TRBJ2-3; d_call: NA; cdr3_aa: CASMRGRTDTQYF; cdr3_nt: TGTGCCAGCATGCGGGGGCGCACAGATACGCAGTATTTT
v_call: TRBV7-8; clone_size: NA; cdr3_length: 13; j_call: TRBJ2-7; d_call: NA; cdr3_aa: CASSSHARDEQYF; cdr3_nt: TGTGCCAGCAGCTCGCACGCGAGGGACGAGCAGTACTTC
v_call: TRBV7-6; clone_size: NA; cdr3_length: 15; j_call: TRBJ2-3; d_call: NA; cdr3_aa: CASELGGGVTDTQYF; cdr3_nt: TGTGCCAGCGAATTAGGGGGCGGGGTGACAGATACGCAGTATTTT
v_call: TRBV7-3; clone_size: NA; cdr3_length: 15; j_call: TRBJ2-3; d_call: TRBD1; cdr3_aa: CASSPRDRVPDTQYF; cdr3_nt: TGTGCCAGCAGCCCCCGGGACAGGGTTCCAGATACGCAGTATTTT
v_call: TRBV2; clone_size: NA; cdr3_length: 15; j_call: TRBJ2-1; d_call: NA; cdr3_aa: CASSEIVASYNEQFF; cdr3_nt: TGTGCCAGCAGTGAAATAGTAGCGTCCTACAATGAGCAGTTCTTC
v_call: TRBV2; clone_size: NA; cdr3_length: 15; j_call: TRBJ1-1; d_call: NA; cdr3_aa: CASKFPTGGNTEAFF; cdr3_nt: TGTGCCAGCAAATTCCCGACAGGCGGGAACACTGAAGCTTTCTTT
v_call: TRBV6-2/TRBV6-3; clone_size: NA; cdr3_length: 16; j_call: TRBJ1-3; d_call: NA; cdr3_aa: CASSHPESRSGNTIYF; cdr3_nt: TGTGCCAGCAGTCACCCGGAGAGTCGATCTGGAAACACCATATATTTT
v_call: TRBV6-1; clone_size: NA; cdr3_length: 15; j_call: TRBJ2-7; d_call: NA; cdr3_aa: CASSEDPGQFYEQYF; cdr3_nt: TGTGCCAGCAGTGAAGATCCGGGACAATTCTACGAGCAGTACTTC
v_call: TRBV27; clone_size: once; cdr3_length: 15; j_call: TRBJ2-1; d_call: NA; cdr3_aa: CASSLERSSYNEQFF; cdr3_nt: TGTGCCAGCAGTCTAGAGCGGAGCTCCTACAATGAGCAGTTCTTC
v_call: TRBV19; clone_size: NA; cdr3_length: 14; j_call: TRBJ1-1; d_call: NA; cdr3_aa: CASSRQFMNTEAFF; cdr3_nt: TGTGCCAGTAGTCGACAGTTCATGAACACTGAAGCTTTCTTT
v_call: TRBV30; clone_size: NA; cdr3_length: 10; j_call: TRBJ2-7; d_call: NA; cdr3_aa: CARGYPEQYF; cdr3_nt: TGTGCCCGGGGGTATCCCGAGCAGTACTTC
v_call: TRBV15; clone_size: NA; cdr3_length: 17; j_call: TRBJ2-3; d_call: TRBD2; cdr3_aa: CATSRTGLAGARHTQYF; cdr3_nt: TGTGCCACCAGCAGAACAGGACTAGCGGGGGCCCGGCATACGCAGTATTTT
v_call: TRBV29-1; clone_size: NA; cdr3_length: 13; j_call: TRBJ1-1; d_call: NA; cdr3_aa: CSVGNLGDTEAFF; cdr3_nt: TGCAGCGTTGGGAATCTCGGGGACACTGAAGCTTTCTTT
v_call: TRBV10-3; clone_size: NA; cdr3_length: 14; j_call: TRBJ2-1; d_call: TRBD2; cdr3_aa: CAIRPSGAYNEQFF; cdr3_nt: TGTGCCATCCGACCTAGCGGGGCTTACAATGAGCAGTTCTTC
v_call: TRBV5-5; clone_size: once; cdr3_length: 14; j_call: TRBJ1-1; d_call: TRBD1; cdr3_aa: CASSIRQGDDEAFF; cdr3_nt: TGTGCCAGCAGCATACGACAGGGGGACGATGAAGCTTTCTTT
v_call: TRBV5-1; clone_size: few; cdr3_length: 14; j_call: TRBJ1-6; d_call: TRBD1; cdr3_aa: CASRTGQGYSPLHF; cdr3_nt: TGCGCCAGCAGAACGGGACAGGGGTATTCACCCCTCCACTTT
v_call: TRBV27; clone_size: once; cdr3_length: 14; j_call: TRBJ1-2; d_call: NA; cdr3_aa: CASSSQQGYYGYTF; cdr3_nt: TGTGCCAGCAGTTCGCAGCAGGGCTACTATGGCTACACCTTC
v_call: TRBV5-8; clone_size: NA; cdr3_length: 16; j_call: TRBJ2-2; d_call: TRBD2; cdr3_aa: CASSTGLAMNTGELFF; cdr3_nt: TGTGCCAGCAGCACCGGACTAGCGATGAACACCGGGGAGCTGTTTTTT
v_call: TRBV2; clone_size: NA; cdr3_length: 11; j_call: TRBJ1-1; d_call: TRBD1; cdr3_aa: CARSQGGEAFF; cdr3_nt: TGTGCCAGATCCCAGGGGGGTGAAGCTTTCTTT
v_call: TRBV5-5; clone_size: NA; cdr3_length: 14; j_call: TRBJ1-6; d_call: NA; cdr3_aa: CASSFLYRRSPLHF; cdr3_nt: TGTGCCAGCAGCTTCCTTTACAGGCGCTCACCCCTCCACTTT
v_call: TRBV5-1; clone_size: NA; cdr3_length: 14; j_call: TRBJ2-7; d_call: TRBD2; cdr3_aa: CASRHPGLNDEQYF; cdr3_nt: TGCGCCAGCAGACACCCGGGACTAAACGACGAGCAGTACTTC
v_call: TRBV20-1; clone_size: once; cdr3_length: 11; j_call: TRBJ2-5; d_call: NA; cdr3_aa: CSASWPETQYF; cdr3_nt: TGCAGTGCTAGTTGGCCGGAGACCCAGTACTTC
v_call: TRBV5-1; clone_size: NA; cdr3_length: 14; j_call: TRBJ2-3; d_call: TRBD1; cdr3_aa: CASSSGTGEDTQYF; cdr3_nt: TGCGCCAGCAGCTCCGGGACAGGGGAAGATACGCAGTATTTT
v_call: TRBV7-8; clone_size: once; cdr3_length: 13; j_call: TRBJ2-1; d_call: TRBD1; cdr3_aa: CASSEGAPNEQFF; cdr3_nt: TGTGCCAGCAGCGAGGGGGCACCCAATGAGCAGTTCTTC
v_call: TRBV5-6; clone_size: NA; cdr3_length: 15; j_call: TRBJ2-1; d_call: NA; cdr3_aa: CASSLAGSSYNEQFF; cdr3_nt: TGTGCCAGCAGCTTGGCAGGTAGTAGCTACAATGAGCAGTTCTTC
v_call: TRBV18; clone_size: NA; cdr3_length: 16; j_call: TRBJ1-3; d_call: TRBD1; cdr3_aa: CASSPSGTESGNTIYF; cdr3_nt: TGTGCCAGCTCACCATCGGGGACAGAATCTGGAAACACCATATATTTT
v_call: TRBV6-1; clone_size: NA; cdr3_length: 14; j_call: TRBJ2-7; d_call: NA; cdr3_aa: CASSDGQGTYEQYF; cdr3_nt: TGTGCCAGCAGTGATGGCCAGGGGACCTACGAGCAGTACTTC
v_call: TRBV7-2; clone_size: NA; cdr3_length: 17; j_call: TRBJ2-7; d_call: NA; cdr3_aa: CASSLLISTGQIYEQYF; cdr3_nt: TGTGCCAGCAGCTTACTTATCTCCACGGGACAAATCTACGAGCAGTACTTC
v_call: TRBV19; clone_size: NA; cdr3_length: 13; j_call: TRBJ1-2; d_call: TRBD1; cdr3_aa: CASQAGTGDGYTF; cdr3_nt: TGTGCCAGTCAAGCCGGGACAGGGGATGGCTACACCTTC
v_call: TRBV19; clone_size: NA; cdr3_length: 11; j_call: TRBJ1-1; d_call: NA; cdr3_aa: CASGGAGEAFF; cdr3_nt: TGTGCCAGTGGGGGGGCAGGTGAAGCTTTCTTT
v_call: TRBV7-3; clone_size: NA; cdr3_length: 15; j_call: TRBJ2-1; d_call: TRBD2; cdr3_aa: CASSPGLAGANEQFF; cdr3_nt: TGTGCCAGCAGCCCTGGACTAGCGGGGGCAAATGAGCAGTTCTTC
v_call: TRBV6-5; clone_size: NA; cdr3_length: 11; j_call: TRBJ2-5; d_call: NA; cdr3_aa: CASTPRETQYF; cdr3_nt: TGTGCCAGCACCCCGAGAGAGACCCAGTACTTC
v_call: TRBV25-1; clone_size: few; cdr3_length: 12; j_call: TRBJ2-5; d_call: TRBD2; cdr3_aa: CASSQDIAGFDF; cdr3_nt: TGTGCCAGCAGTCAAGATATAGCGGGTTTCGACTTC
v_call: TRBV9; clone_size: NA; cdr3_length: 15; j_call: TRBJ2-7; d_call: TRBD2; cdr3_aa: CASSVDSGGTYEQYF; cdr3_nt: TGTGCCAGCAGCGTAGATTCCGGGGGGACCTACGAGCAGTACTTC
v_call: TRBV27; clone_size: NA; cdr3_length: 14; j_call: TRBJ2-7; d_call: TRBD1; cdr3_aa: CASSLSRTGYEQYF; cdr3_nt: TGTGCCAGCAGTTTATCGCGGACAGGCTACGAGCAGTACTTC
v_call: TRBV4-1; clone_size: NA; cdr3_length: 15; j_call: TRBJ1-2; d_call: TRBD1; cdr3_aa: CASSWGQGARDGYTF; cdr3_nt: TGCGCCAGCAGCTGGGGACAGGGGGCACGGGATGGCTACACCTTC
v_call: TRBV12-3/TRBV12-4; clone_size: few; cdr3_length: 13; j_call: TRBJ1-1; d_call: NA; cdr3_aa: CASRPTGNTEAFF; cdr3_nt: TGTGCCAGCAGACCCACTGGGAACACTGAAGCTTTCTTT